This T cell receptor beta chain comes out of a study of T cells in Graves' hyperthyroidism and ophthalmopathy. Regarding the study as a whole: Blood shared most expanded thyroid clonotypes above 0.001.

RNA transcripts provided the source from which TCR beta CDR3 regions were amplified. The HTBI primer set was used in a first-round RT-PCR of the TCR CDR3. TCRdb re-called the multiplex PCR reads with MiXCR, one entry per CDR3 protein. Among 480,000 or so distinct CDR3 sequences listed, 46% were seen once. The CDR3 is made up of 11 amino acids. Germline V CDR1 and CDR2: ENHRY, SYGVKD. Between the trimmed V and J ends, which lost 3 bases and 9 bases, there was a span of 9 bases. Patients were excluded because of uncontrolled infection, other autoimmune disease, pregnancy or lactation. Regarding this clonotype: The antigen remains unidentified.

The rearrangement joins TRBV10-3 to TRBJ2-7, with D perhaps being TRBD1 or TRBD2 (5 bases each). The sample comprised peripheral blood or thyroid tissue (not recorded which). This clonotype originated in an adult woman with Graves' disease, either hyperthyroidism or ophthalmopathy (not recorded which). The CDR3 coding sequence is TGTGCCATCAGTGAAGGTGGGGGGCAGTACTTC. Translation gives CAISEGGGQYF.